Each of the 16 T cell receptor beta chains below was sequenced from the same sample in a study of control samples from healthy donors and cancer patients. Clones were read by immunoSEQ multiplex PCR, and TCRdb kept only the in-frame ones, dropping some. Of about 110,000 clones in the sample, just over 90% were seen once. Input material: blood. These receptors were taken from a human donor in good health. The donor label of this sample is uncertain.

The CDR3 spells CASSLRPGQKETQYF. CDR3 nucleotide sequence: TGCGCCAGCAGCTTACGCCCGGGGCAAAAAGAGACCCAGTACTTC. This chain links TRBV5-1 with TRBJ2-5; tentatively, D is TRBD1 or TRBD2 (5 bases each). V lost 2 bases and J 3 bases, leaving 14 bases between the germline ends. This CDR3 is built from 15 residues. In germline, CDR1 is SGHRS, CDR2 YFSETQ. The whole variable domain, filled in from reference TRBV5-1 and TRBJ2-5, reads KAGVTQTPRYLIKTRGQQVTLSCSPISGHRSVSWYQQTPGQGLQFLFEYFSETQRNKGNFPGRFSGRQFSNSRSEMNVSTLELGDSALYLCASSLRPGQKETQYFGPGTRLLVL.

The chain joins TRBV19 to TRBJ1-5; the D is unclear. V was pared by 5 bases and J by 5 bases, with 10 bases between. This CDR3 is built from 13 residues. Looked up from germline, CDR1 is LNHDA and CDR2 is SQIVND (reference sequence). In DNA form, the CDR3 reads TGTGCCAGTAGTGCGCAGGTAGATCAGCCCCAGCATTTT. It yields the protein CASSAQVDQPQHF.

The chain links TRBV5-4 to TRBJ1-1; D is perhaps TRBD1 (5 bases). CDR1 is SGHNT and CDR2 is YYREEE in the germline V gene (reference sequence). V was cut by 3 bases and J by 8 bases, with 14 bases left in between. This CDR3 region has 13 residues. CDR3 bases: TGTGCCAGCAGCTCTGACAGTCTTTCGGAAGCTTTCTTT. Its translation is CASSSDSLSEAFF. Drawing the rest from reference TRBV5-4 and TRBJ1-1, the complete variable domain is ETGVTQSPTHLIKTRGQQVTLRCSSQSGHNTVSWYQQALGQGPQFIFQYYREEENGRGNFPPRFSGLQFPNYSSELNVNALELDDSALYLCASSSDSLSEAFFGQGTRLTVV.

This chain links TRBV24-1 with TRBJ2-1; the D is unclear. Germline V gene data show CDR1 as KGHDR and CDR2 as SFDVKD. Trimming stripped 1 base from V and 6 bases from J, with 15 bases between. The CDR3 extends over 16 amino acids. The CDR3: CATSDFGSLTGNEQFF. CDR3 bases: TGTGCCACCAGTGATTTCGGCAGTCTAACCGGCAATGAGCAGTTCTTC.

This sequence joins TRBV4-1 and TRBJ2-7, with 7 bases aligning to TRBD2. Per germline, CDR1 MGHRA and CDR2 YSYEKL. The CDR3 is made up of 16 amino acids. The V segment lost 4 bases and the J segment 0 bases; nucleotides outside the gene matches: 9. CDR3 DNA: TGCGCCAGCAGCCCAGATTTTCCGGGGGGCTCCTACGAGCAGTACTTC. This gives the protein CASSPDFPGGSYEQYF.

The chain combines TRBV6-5 with TRBJ1-5; D unresolved. V was cut by 6 bases and J by 9 bases, with 15 bases left in between. Germline CDR1 MNHEY, CDR2 SVGAGI. This CDR3 has 13 residues. The CDR3 region has the DNA TGTGCCAGCAGAGACTCCAACGGGGTGCCCCAGCATTTT. This codes for CASRDSNGVPQHF.

The chain uses TRBV28 and TRBJ2-2; 11 positions agree with TRBD1. CDR1 and CDR2 from the germline V gene are MDHEN and SYDVKM. The CDR3 is 16 residues long. The V segment lost 5 bases and the J segment 4 bases; nucleotides outside the gene matches: 6. The CDR3 loop reads CASSPTGTGGTGELFF. The CDR3 nucleotides read TGTGCCAGCAGTCCCACCGGGACAGGGGGCACCGGGGAGCTGTTTTTT. The entire variable domain, with the rest obtained from reference TRBV28 and TRBJ2-2, is as follows: DVKVTQSSRYLVKRTGEKVFLECVQDMDHENMFWYRQDPGLGLRLIYFSYDVKMKEKGDIPEGYSVSREKKERFSLILESASTNQTSMYLCASSPTGTGGTGELFFGEGSRLTVL.

The V and J genes are TRBV27 and TRBJ1-5; D remains ambiguous. Germline CDR1 is MNHEY and CDR2 is SMNVEV (reference sequence). V was trimmed by 5 bases and J by 0 bases, leaving 8 bases between them. This CDR3 has 14 residues. This chain's CDR3 is CASSPGYSNQPQHF. In DNA, the CDR3 is TGTGCCAGCAGTCCCGGGTATAGCAATCAGCCCCAGCATTTT.

The chain joins TRBV6-5 to TRBJ2-7, with TRBD2 matching over 7 bases. The CDR3 contains 15 residues. Trimming took 4 bases from V and 2 from J; bases not matched to a gene: 8. Germline loops: CDR1 MNHEY, CDR2 SVGAGI. The CDR3 region has the DNA TGTGCCAGCAGTTTAGGTGGGAGGGTTACCTACGAGCAGTACTTC. Translated, it gives CASSLGGRVTYEQYF.

This chain uses TRBV12-3 or TRBV12-4 with TRBJ2-7; either TRBD1 or TRBD2 may fit D (6 bases each). CDR3 size: 12 residues. With 4 bases removed from V and 4 bases from J, the gap between germline ends came to 8 bases. The CDR3 reads CASSWGAYEQYF. CDR3 in DNA: TGTGCCAGCAGTTGGGGGGCTTACGAGCAGTACTTC.

The chain has TRBV27 and TRBJ1-6; no firm D call. Germline loops: CDR1 MNHEY, CDR2 SMNVEV (reference sequence). Trimming stripped 2 bases from V and 9 bases from J, with 8 bases between. The CDR3 totals 13 residues. In nucleotides, the CDR3 is TGTGCCAGCAGTTTACTAACCCTTTCACCCCTCCACTTT. Protein sequence: CASSLLTLSPLHF.

The chain employs TRBV7-3 and TRBJ2-3, with 8 nucleotides matching TRBD1. The CDR3 totals 15 residues. Trimming at V came to 2 bases and at J to 3 bases, leaving 4 bases not matched to a gene. Germline assignment: CDR1 SGHTA and CDR2 FQGTGA. CDR3 sequence: CASSLDQGATDTQYF. DNA for the CDR3: TGTGCCAGCAGCTTAGATCAGGGGGCTACAGATACGCAGTATTTT.

This clone was detected only a few times. V is TRBV19 and J is TRBJ2-5; D is unclear. Germline CDR1 is LNHDA and CDR2 is SQIVND (reference sequence). The V gene lost 6 bases and the J gene lost 4 bases, with 6 bases spanning the gap. The CDR3 is 11 residues long. The CDR3 loop reads CASRWGETQYF. CDR3 bases: TGTGCCAGTAGATGGGGAGAGACCCAGTACTTC.

V usage is TRBV10-2 and J usage is TRBJ2-5, with TRBD2 matching 14 bases. The CDR3 length is 17 residues. Germline CDR1 and CDR2: WSHSY and SAAADI. J gave up 1 base and V 6 bases, and 7 bases lay outside the gene matches. This chain's CDR3 is CASSVGTSGGLQETQYF. The CDR3 nucleotides are TGCGCCAGCAGCGTAGGGACTAGCGGGGGACTCCAAGAGACCCAGTACTTC.

V is TRBV2 and J is TRBJ1-1; D gene ambiguous. Germline lookup yields CDR1 SNHLY and CDR2 FYNNEI. This CDR3 has 12 residues. V lost 6 bases to trimming and J lost 8 bases, with 13 bases between them. The CDR3 sequence: CASSRRAAEAFF. The CDR3 DNA sequence: TGTGCCAGCAGCCGAAGGGCAGCGGAAGCTTTCTTT.

V gene TRBV13 combines with J gene TRBJ2-1; the match to TRBD1 covers 10 bases. The CDR3 has 13 residues. Germline V gives CDR1 PRHDT, CDR2 FYEKMQ (reference sequence). The trim removed 5 bases at V and 9 bases at J, leaving 4 bases unmatched. The CDR3 is CASSLGQGGEQFF. The CDR3 DNA reads as TGTGCCAGCAGCCTCGGACAGGGGGGTGAGCAGTTCTTC.